The TCR beta chain described here comes from a study of blood T cells in healthy people across ages. Background on the study: Roughly one uniquely barcoded beta molecule per two T cells was captured.

This clonotype appeared a single time. Through a sample-barcoded 5' primer and a J-beta primer mix, a second PCR was run for roughly 6 to 12 cycles. In TCRdb, the 5' RACE reads were re-called with MiXCR into one record per CDR3 protein. The sample has a few hundred thousand distinct CDR3 sequences, about 25% seen once. V was shortened by 1 base and J by 7 bases, with 10 bases between the two germline ends. The CDR3 has 13 residues. Germline V lookup: CDR1 SGHDN, CDR2 FVKESK. The sequencing input was blood. The chain couples TRBV14 to TRBJ1-2; D uncertain. The clonotype originates from a woman in her sixties or seventies in good health. The CDR3 nucleotides read TGTGCCAGCAGCCAAGCCGTCCGGGGTGGCTACACCTTC. Its translation is CASSQAVRGGYTF.